This TCR beta chain was identified during a study of blood T cell repertoires in COVID-19. The data were produced by immunoSEQ multiplex PCR, yet TCRdb's version contains in-frame clones alone and is incomplete. Of approximately 260,000 clones listed, about 81% are singletons. Germline CDR1 is MNHEY and CDR2 is SMNVEV (reference sequence). The CDR3 extends over 16 amino acids. Material for sequencing was PBMCs or T cells enriched from blood (not recorded which). The receptor comes from a man aged 25-40 years with acute COVID-19. The V call is TRBV27, the J call TRBJ2-7, with TRBD2 matching over 13 bases. CDR3 loop: CASSLSTSGGPYEQYV. CDR3 bases: TGTGCCAGCAGTCTATCGACTAGCGGGGGGCCCTACGAGCAGTACGTC.